This T cell receptor (beta chain) emerged from a study of blood T cells in healthy people across ages. Study-level findings and limits: When set beside aged donors, long-lived donors presented more naive CD4+ cells and higher diversity. It was not possible, with unsorted PBMCs, to conclusively compare naive and antigen-experienced cells.

For the second PCR, which ran for 7 to 11 cycles, a sample-barcoded 5' primer and a J-beta primer mix were used. MiXCR was run by TCRdb on the 5' RACE reads, yielding one entry per CDR3 protein. The data hold roughly 700,000 distinct CDR3 sequences, with roughly 25% observed a single time. This clonotype showed up just a few times. No antigen is known for it. A read error may produce the germline difference seen at one junction end. Each sample used at least 6.5 million PBMCs. CDR1 SGHRS and CDR2 YFSETQ come from the germline V gene. The CDR3 has 16 amino acids. These data also formed part of another study, on T cells of mothers and their children. That work adds: In cDNA synthesis, all of the extracted RNA was used at roughly 1.5 ug per 15 ul.

This clonotype originated in a boy younger than 18 in good health. Sequencing was performed on blood. This chain uses TRBV5-1 with TRBJ2-3, with 9 positions matching TRBD1. Written as DNA, the CDR3 is TGCGCCGGCAGCATGGGACAGGGCGGATTCACAGATACGCAGTATTTT. Translation gives CAGSMGQGGFTDTQYF.